The rows below give T cell receptor beta chains drawn from one sample of a study of blood T cell repertoires in COVID-19. The data were produced by immunoSEQ multiplex PCR, yet TCRdb's version contains in-frame clones alone and is incomplete. Here the sample spans roughly 290,000 clones, around 85% being singletons. Sequencing used peripheral blood. The receptors here all came from a human donor with COVID-19, enrolled during active disease. The donor label of this sample is uncertain. CDR3s include the opening cysteine and the closing phenylalanine or tryptophan. D genes are given only for firm matches. For some rows the clone size is stated as once, few or many, or as a class when expanded; others skip it.

size: -
J: TRBJ2-1
V: TRBV11-3
D: -
DNA: TGTGCCAGCGCTTCAGGAATAGCCTACAATGAGCAGTTCTTC
CDR3: CASASGIAYNEQFF

size: -
J: TRBJ2-1
V: TRBV2
D: -
DNA: TGTGCCAGCAGTGGTATGCGTGAGGGCGGTGAGCAGTTCTTC
CDR3: CASSGMREGGEQFF

size: -
J: TRBJ1-1
V: TRBV29-1
D: -
DNA: TGCAGCGTTGATTACAGGGCCACTGAAGCTTTCTTT
CDR3: CSVDYRATEAFF

size: once
J: TRBJ1-5
V: TRBV7-8
D: TRBD1
DNA: TGTGCCAGCAGCTGGGACAGGGGGCGGGGGGCAAGCCAGCCCCAGCATTTT
CDR3: CASSWDRGRGASQPQHF

size: -
J: TRBJ1-1
V: TRBV6-5
D: -
DNA: TGTGCCAGCAGTTACCGGGCAGGGGACACTGAAGCTTTCTTT
CDR3: CASSYRAGDTEAFF

size: -
J: TRBJ2-3
V: TRBV5-1
D: TRBD2
DNA: TGCGCCAGCAGCCTACCGGGACTAGCGGCCGATACGCAGTATTTT
CDR3: CASSLPGLAADTQYF

size: -
J: TRBJ1-4
V: TRBV19
D: -
DNA: TGTGCCAGTAGTCTTGGGGGGAGGACGAATGAAAAACTGTTTTTT
CDR3: CASSLGGRTNEKLFF

size: few
J: TRBJ2-1
V: TRBV27
D: TRBD2
DNA: TGTGCCAGCAGACTAGCGGGAGGGCAACTCACGGTCTACAATGAGCAGTTCTTC
CDR3: CASRLAGGQLTVYNEQFF

size: -
J: TRBJ2-7
V: TRBV7-9
D: -
DNA: TGTGCCAGCAGCTCGGGGGGCTTCGACAGCCGGTCCTACGAGCAGTACTTC
CDR3: CASSSGGFDSRSYEQYF

size: -
J: TRBJ2-2
V: TRBV15
D: TRBD2
DNA: TGTGCCACCAGCAAACGGACTAGCGGGGGCACCGGGGAGCTGTTTTTT
CDR3: CATSKRTSGGTGELFF

size: -
J: TRBJ1-2
V: TRBV5-1
D: TRBD1
DNA: TGCGCCAGCAGCATCTCCGGGACAGGGGGCTTCTATGGCTACACCTTC
CDR3: CASSISGTGGFYGYTF

size: -
J: TRBJ1-6
V: TRBV9
D: -
DNA: TGTGCCAGCAGCGTAGAGGACAGATATAATTCACCCCTCCACTTT
CDR3: CASSVEDRYNSPLHF

size: -
J: TRBJ1-2
V: TRBV9
D: -
DNA: TGTGCCAGCAGCACCGGAACGGGACAATTCCCATTAGCTAACTATGGCTACACCTTC
CDR3: CASSTGTGQFPLANYGYTF

size: -
J: TRBJ1-6
V: TRBV2
D: TRBD1
DNA: TGTGCCAGCAGAGCCGGGACAGCCTCTAATTCACCCCTCCACTTT
CDR3: CASRAGTASNSPLHF

size: -
J: TRBJ2-7
V: TRBV7-9
D: TRBD1
DNA: TGTGCCAGCAGCGCCACAGGGGGCTCGGCCGAGCAGTACTTC
CDR3: CASSATGGSAEQYF

size: -
J: TRBJ1-6
V: TRBV6-1
D: -
DNA: TGTGCCAGCAGTGATACAGACTATAATTCACCCCTCCACTTT
CDR3: CASSDTDYNSPLHF

size: -
J: TRBJ2-6
V: TRBV9
D: -
DNA: TGTGCCAGCACCGTGAGGGCTGGGGCCAACGTCCTGACTTTC
CDR3: CASTVRAGANVLTF